Given below is one TCR beta chain in context. Its specificity is not known. This sample stems from a study of shared clonotypes between healthy human individuals. Per the germline V gene, CDR1 is MNHEY and CDR2 is SMNVEV (reference sequence). This CDR3 has 15 amino acids. The V end lost 5 bases, the J end lost 1 base, and 12 bases lay between the germline ends. CD45RO-negative CD8 cells positively selected for CCR7 made up the naive population, which excluded terminally differentiated effector memory CD45RA+ cells. Donors comprised healthy HIV-negative adults lacking recent acute infections or vaccinations. TCRdb's table, derived via immunoSEQ multiplex PCR, lists solely in-frame clones and lacks some. Of about 2.1 million clones in the sample, about 92% were seen once. Study-wide points: Memory subsets generally showed smaller estimated richness than naive subsets did. Depth of sequencing was expected to influence donor clonotype sharing.

The chain carries TRBV27 and TRBJ1-5, with D perhaps matching TRBD1 (5 bases). This TCR was sampled from a young man in good health. Some clones in this sample may be carry-over from other donors' samples. Sequencing was performed on naive CD8+ T cells from PBMCs. CDR3 bases: TGTGCCAGCAGTACCGGGGGGGGGAGCAATCAGCCCCAGCATTTT. Encoded protein: CASSTGGGSNQPQHF.